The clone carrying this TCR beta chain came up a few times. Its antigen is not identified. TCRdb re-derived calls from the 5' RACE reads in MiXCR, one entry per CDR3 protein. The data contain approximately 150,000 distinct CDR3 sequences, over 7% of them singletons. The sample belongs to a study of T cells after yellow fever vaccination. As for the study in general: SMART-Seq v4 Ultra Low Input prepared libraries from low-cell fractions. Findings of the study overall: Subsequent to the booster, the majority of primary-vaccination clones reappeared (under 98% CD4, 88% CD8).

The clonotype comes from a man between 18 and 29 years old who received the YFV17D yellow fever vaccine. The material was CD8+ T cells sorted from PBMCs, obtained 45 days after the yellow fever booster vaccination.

The CDR3 nucleotides are TGTGCCACCAGCAGAGATGGGGGCGGGGAGCTGTTTTTT. Protein: CATSRDGGGELFF. The rearrangement uses TRBV15 and TRBJ2-2; D may match TRBD1 or TRBD2 (5 bases each). CDR1 and CDR2 (germline): LNHNV, YYDKDF (reference sequence). CDR3 length: 13 residues. V lost 0 bases and J lost 7, with 6 bases in between.